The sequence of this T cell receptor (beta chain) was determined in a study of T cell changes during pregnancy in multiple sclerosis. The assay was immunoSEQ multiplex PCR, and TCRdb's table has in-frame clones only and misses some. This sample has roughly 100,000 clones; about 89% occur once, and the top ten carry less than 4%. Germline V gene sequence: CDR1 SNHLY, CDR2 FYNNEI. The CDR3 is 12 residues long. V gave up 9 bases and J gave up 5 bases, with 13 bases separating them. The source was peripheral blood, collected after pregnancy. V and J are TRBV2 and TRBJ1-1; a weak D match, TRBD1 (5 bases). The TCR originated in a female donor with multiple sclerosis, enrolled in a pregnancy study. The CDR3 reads CASRQLTTEAFF. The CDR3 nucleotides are TGTGCCAGTCGACAGCTAACGACTGAAGCTTTCTTT.